The clone carrying this T cell receptor (beta chain) showed up many times. The data derive from a study of T cells in Graves' hyperthyroidism and ophthalmopathy. Amplification of TCR beta CDR3 regions was performed using RNA transcripts as template. Carried out on the TCR CDR3, a first-round RT-PCR used the HTBI primer set. TCRdb analysed the multiplex PCR reads with MiXCR anew, one entry per CDR3 protein. Counted here are a few hundred thousand distinct CDR3 sequences, around 20% occurring once; the ten biggest clones make up 50%. The PBMCs were sourced from fresh peripheral blood (about 9.6 ml). Sample: blood. This clonotype originated in a woman in her fifties or sixties with Graves' hyperthyroidism.

CDR3 nucleotide sequence: TGTGCCAGCAGCCAAGTACAAGCAATCACAGATACGCAGTATTTT. This sequence encodes CASSQVQAITDTQYF. This sequence joins TRBV4-2 and TRBJ2-3, with D unclear. The CDR3 covers 15 residues. The ends were cut back, 1 base at V and 2 bases at J, with 10 bases in the middle. The germline V gene has CDR1 LGHNA and CDR2 YNFKEQ.